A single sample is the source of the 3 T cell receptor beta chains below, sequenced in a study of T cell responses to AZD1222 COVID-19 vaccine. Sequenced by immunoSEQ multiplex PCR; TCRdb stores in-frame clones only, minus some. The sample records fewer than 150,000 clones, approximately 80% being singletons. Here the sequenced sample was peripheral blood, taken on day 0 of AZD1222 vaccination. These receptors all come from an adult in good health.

The CDR3 sequence is CASRRGTGEGNTEAFF. DNA for the CDR3: TGTGCCAGCAGAAGGGGGACAGGGGAGGGGAACACTGAAGCTTTCTTT. The chain links TRBV7-8 to TRBJ1-1; TRBD1 matches at 10 bases. This CDR3 has 16 amino acids. The germline V gene has CDR1 SGHVS and CDR2 FQNEAQ. Trimming at V came to 6 bases and at J to 1 base, leaving 8 bases not matched to a gene.

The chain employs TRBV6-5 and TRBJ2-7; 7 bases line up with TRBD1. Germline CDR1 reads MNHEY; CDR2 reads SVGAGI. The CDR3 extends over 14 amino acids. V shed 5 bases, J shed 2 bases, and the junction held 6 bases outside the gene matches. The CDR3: CASSRDSETYEQYF. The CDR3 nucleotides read TGTGCCAGCAGTCGGGACAGTGAAACCTACGAGCAGTACTTC.

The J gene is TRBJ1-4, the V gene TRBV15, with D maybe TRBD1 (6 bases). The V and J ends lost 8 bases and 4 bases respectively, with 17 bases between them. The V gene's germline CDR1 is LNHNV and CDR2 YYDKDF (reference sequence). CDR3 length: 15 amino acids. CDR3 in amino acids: CATRTTQGFNEKLFF. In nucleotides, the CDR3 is TGTGCCACCCGTACAACACAGGGATTTAATGAAAAACTGTTTTTT.